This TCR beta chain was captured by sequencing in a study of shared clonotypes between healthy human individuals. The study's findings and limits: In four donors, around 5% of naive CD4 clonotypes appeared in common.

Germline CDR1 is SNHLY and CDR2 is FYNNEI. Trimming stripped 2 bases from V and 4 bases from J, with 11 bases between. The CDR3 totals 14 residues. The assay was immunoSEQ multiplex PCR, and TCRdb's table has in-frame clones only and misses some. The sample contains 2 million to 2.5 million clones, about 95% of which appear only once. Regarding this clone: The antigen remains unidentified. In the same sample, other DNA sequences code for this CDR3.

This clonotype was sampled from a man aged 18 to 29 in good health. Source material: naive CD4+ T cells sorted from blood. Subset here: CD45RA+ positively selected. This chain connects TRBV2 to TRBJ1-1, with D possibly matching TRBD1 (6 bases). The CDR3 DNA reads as TGTGCCAGCAGTGAATCTCGGGGGCTCACTGAAGCTTTCTTT. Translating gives CASSESRGLTEAFF.